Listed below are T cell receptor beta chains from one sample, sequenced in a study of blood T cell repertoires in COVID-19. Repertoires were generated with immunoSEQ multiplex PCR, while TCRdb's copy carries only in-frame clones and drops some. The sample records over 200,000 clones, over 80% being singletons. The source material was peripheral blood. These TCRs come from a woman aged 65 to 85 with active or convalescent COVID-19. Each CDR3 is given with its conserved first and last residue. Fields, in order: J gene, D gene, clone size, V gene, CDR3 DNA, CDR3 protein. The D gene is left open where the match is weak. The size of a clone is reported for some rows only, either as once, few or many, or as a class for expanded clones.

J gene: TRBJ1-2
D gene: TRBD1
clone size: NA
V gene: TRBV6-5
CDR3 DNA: TGTGCCAGCAGACCCAAATGGACAGGCCACTATGGCTACACCTTC
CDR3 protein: CASRPKWTGHYGYTF

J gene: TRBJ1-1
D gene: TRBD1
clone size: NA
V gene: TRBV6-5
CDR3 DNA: TGTGCCAGCAGTTCAGGACAGGGGTCAGAAGCTTTCTTT
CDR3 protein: CASSSGQGSEAFF

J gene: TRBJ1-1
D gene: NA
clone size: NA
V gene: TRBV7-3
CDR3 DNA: TGTGCCAGCAGCTTACGTCGGTGGGGAGGAAACACTGAAGCTTTCTTT
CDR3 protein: CASSLRRWGGNTEAFF

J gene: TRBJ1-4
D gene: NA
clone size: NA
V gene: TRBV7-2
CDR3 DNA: TGTGCCAGCCGGCCGGGGGGGCGTATTGAGGAAAAACTGTTTTTT
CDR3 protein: CASRPGGRIEEKLFF

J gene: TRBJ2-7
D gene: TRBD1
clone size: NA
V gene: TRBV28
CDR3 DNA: TGTGCCAGCACTACTTGGACAGGAAGCTCCTACGAGCAGTACTTC
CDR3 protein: CASTTWTGSSYEQYF

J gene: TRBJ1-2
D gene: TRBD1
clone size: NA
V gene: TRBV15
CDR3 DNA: TGTGCCACCAGTGGACAGGGGGCGTTTGGCTACACCTTC
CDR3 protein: CATSGQGAFGYTF

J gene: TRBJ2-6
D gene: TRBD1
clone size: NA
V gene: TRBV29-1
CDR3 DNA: TGCAGCGTTAAGGACAGGGCAGGCAACGTCCTGACTTTC
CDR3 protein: CSVKDRAGNVLTF

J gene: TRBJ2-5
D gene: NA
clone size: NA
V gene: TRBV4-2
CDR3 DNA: TGTGCCAGCAGCCAAGGGGCCGGGGTGGAGACCCAGTACTTC
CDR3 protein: CASSQGAGVETQYF

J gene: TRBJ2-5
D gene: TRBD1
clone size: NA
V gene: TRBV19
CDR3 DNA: TGTGCCAGTAGTCCGGGACAGGGCCCGACCCAGTACTTC
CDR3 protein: CASSPGQGPTQYF

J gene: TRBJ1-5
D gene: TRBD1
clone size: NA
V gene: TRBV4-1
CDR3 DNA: TGCGCCAGCAGCCAAGTGTCCGTCGACAGGGGGCGTCAGCCCCAGCATTTT
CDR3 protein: CASSQVSVDRGRQPQHF

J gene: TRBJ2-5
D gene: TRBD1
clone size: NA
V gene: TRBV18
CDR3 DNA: TGTGCCAGCTCACAAATGACCGGGACAGGGATGGAGACCCAGTACTTC
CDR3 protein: CASSQMTGTGMETQYF

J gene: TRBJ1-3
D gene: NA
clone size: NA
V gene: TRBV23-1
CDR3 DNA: TGCGCCAGCAGTCTCCCGGGGGGACCTGGAAACACCATATATTTT
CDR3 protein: CASSLPGGPGNTIYF

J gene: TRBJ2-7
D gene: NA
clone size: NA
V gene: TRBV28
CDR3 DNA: TGTGCCAGCAGGCCGGGTCAGTCCTACGAGCAGTACTTC
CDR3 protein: CASRPGQSYEQYF

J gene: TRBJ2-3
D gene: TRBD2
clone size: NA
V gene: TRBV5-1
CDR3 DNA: TGCGCCAGCAGCTACGAACTAGCGGGGGGCGGGGATACGCAGTATTTT
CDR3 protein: CASSYELAGGGDTQYF

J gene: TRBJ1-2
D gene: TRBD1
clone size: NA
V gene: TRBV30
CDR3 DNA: TGTGCCTGGAGCTCCGACAGGGCTGGTGGCTACACCTTC
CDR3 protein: CAWSSDRAGGYTF

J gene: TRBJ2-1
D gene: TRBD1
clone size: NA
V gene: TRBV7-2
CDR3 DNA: TGTGCCAGCGGGCTGACAGGGGCCTACAATGAGCAGTTCTTC
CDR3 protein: CASGLTGAYNEQFF

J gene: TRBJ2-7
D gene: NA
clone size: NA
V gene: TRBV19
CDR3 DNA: TGTGCCAGTAGTATAGCATCCGCGGGGGCCTACTACGAGCAGTACTTC
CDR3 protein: CASSIASAGAYYEQYF

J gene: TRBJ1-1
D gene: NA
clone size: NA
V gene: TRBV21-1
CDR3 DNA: TGTGCCAGCAGCAAAAGAGGGTTGAACACTGAAGCTTTCTTT
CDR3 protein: CASSKRGLNTEAFF

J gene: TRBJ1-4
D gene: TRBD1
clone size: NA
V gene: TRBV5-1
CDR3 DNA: TGCGCCAGCAGCTCCAGGGGGCTTGATGAAAAACTGTTTTTT
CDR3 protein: CASSSRGLDEKLFF

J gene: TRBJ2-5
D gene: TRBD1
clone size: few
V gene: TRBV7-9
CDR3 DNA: TGTGCCAGCACCCAGAACAGGGGAAAAGAGACCCAGTACTTC
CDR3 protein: CASTQNRGKETQYF

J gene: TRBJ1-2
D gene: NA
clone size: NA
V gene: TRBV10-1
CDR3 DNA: TGCGCCAGCAGTTCCTCGACTAATGGCTACACCTTC
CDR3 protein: CASSSSTNGYTF

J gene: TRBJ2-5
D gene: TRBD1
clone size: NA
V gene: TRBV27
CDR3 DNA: TGTGCCAGCAGTACCGGGACAGGGGGCGCAAAGACCCAGTACTTC
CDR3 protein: CASSTGTGGAKTQYF

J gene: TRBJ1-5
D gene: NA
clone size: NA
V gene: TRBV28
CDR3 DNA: TGTGCCAGCAGTTCCGGGAAATTCAATCAGCCCCAGCATTTT
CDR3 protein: CASSSGKFNQPQHF

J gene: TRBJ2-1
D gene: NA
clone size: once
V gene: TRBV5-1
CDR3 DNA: TGCGCCAGCAGCTTCACCACAGGGTCTGGTGAGCAGTTCTTC
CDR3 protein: CASSFTTGSGEQFF

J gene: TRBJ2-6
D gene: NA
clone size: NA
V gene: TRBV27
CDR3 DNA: TGTGCCAGCCGATTATCCCGCTCTGGGGCCAACGTCCTGACTTTC
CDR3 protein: CASRLSRSGANVLTF

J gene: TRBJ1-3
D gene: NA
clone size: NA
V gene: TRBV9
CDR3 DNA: TGTGCCAGCAGCGTTCATCAGGGTTTAGGAAACACCATATATTTT
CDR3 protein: CASSVHQGLGNTIYF

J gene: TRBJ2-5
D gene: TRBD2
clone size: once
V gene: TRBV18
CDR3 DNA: TGTGCCAGCTCACCTCCCCGGGCGGGAGGCCAAGAGACCCAGTACTTC
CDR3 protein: CASSPPRAGGQETQYF